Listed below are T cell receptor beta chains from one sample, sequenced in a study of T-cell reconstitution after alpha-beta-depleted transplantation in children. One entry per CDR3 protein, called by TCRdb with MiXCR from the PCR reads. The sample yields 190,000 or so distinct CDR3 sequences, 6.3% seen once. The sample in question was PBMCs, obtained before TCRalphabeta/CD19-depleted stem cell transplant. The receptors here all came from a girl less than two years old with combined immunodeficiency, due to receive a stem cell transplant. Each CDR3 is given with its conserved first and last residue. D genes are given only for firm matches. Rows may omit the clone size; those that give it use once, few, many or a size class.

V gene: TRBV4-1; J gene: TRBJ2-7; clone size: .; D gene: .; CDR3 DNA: TGCGCCAGCAGCCTGTCCTGGACAGAATACGAGCAGTACTTC; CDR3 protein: CASSLSWTEYEQYF
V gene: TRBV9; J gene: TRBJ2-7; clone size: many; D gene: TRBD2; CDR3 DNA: TGTGCCAGCAGCAGAGGGACTACCCCTTACGAGCAGTACTTC; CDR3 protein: CASSRGTTPYEQYF
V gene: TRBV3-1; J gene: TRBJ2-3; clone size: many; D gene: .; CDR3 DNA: TGTGCCAGCAGCCAATTAACAGGCAGCACAGATACGCAGTATTTT; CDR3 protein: CASSQLTGSTDTQYF
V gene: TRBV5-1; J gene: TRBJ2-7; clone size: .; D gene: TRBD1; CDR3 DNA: TGCGCCAGCAGCGGCCCCGGGACAGGTCCCTACGAGCAGTACTTC; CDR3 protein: CASSGPGTGPYEQYF
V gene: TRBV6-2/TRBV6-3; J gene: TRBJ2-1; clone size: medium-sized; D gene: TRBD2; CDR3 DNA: TGTGCCAGCAGTTCCCGGACTAGCGGGGACAATGAGCAGTTCTTC; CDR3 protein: CASSSRTSGDNEQFF
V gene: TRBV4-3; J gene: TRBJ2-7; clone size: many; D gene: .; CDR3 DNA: TGCGCCAGCAGCCCCGGGCCACCGATGGAGCAGTACTTC; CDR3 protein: CASSPGPPMEQYF
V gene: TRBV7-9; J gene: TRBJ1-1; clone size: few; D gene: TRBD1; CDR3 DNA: TGTGCCAGCAGCCTCGGGACAGTAGATGAAGCTTTCTTT; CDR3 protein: CASSLGTVDEAFF
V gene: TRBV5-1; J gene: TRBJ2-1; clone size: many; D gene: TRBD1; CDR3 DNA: TGCGCCAGCAGCCCCGGGACAGGGGGCAGGTATGAGCAGTTCTTC; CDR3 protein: CASSPGTGGRYEQFF
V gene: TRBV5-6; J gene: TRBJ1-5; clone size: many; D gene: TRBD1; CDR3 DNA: TGTGCCAGCAGCCTTACAGGGGCAAATCAGCCCCAGCATTTT; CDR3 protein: CASSLTGANQPQHF
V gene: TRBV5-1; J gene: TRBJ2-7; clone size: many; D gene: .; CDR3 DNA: TGCGCCAGCAGCTGGGACATGTACGAGCAGTACTTC; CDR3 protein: CASSWDMYEQYF
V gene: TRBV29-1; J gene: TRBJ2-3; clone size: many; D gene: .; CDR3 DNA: TGCAGCGTTGAAGACCCGAGCCAGGGAGGCACAGATACGCAGTATTTT; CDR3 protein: CSVEDPSQGGTDTQYF
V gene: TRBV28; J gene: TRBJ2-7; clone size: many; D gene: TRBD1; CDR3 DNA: TGTGCCAGCAGCAGAATACAGGGGGCGAGCTCCTACGAGCAGTACTTC; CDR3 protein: CASSRIQGASSYEQYF
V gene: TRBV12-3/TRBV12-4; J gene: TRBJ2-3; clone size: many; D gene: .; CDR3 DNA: TGTGCCAGCAGCCCTGGGGGGCGGACAGATACGCAGTATTTT; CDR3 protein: CASSPGGRTDTQYF
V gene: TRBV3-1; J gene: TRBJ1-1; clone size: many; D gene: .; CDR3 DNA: TGTGCCAGCAGCCATCGAGGGGCGCGGGCTTTCTTT; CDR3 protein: CASSHRGARAFF
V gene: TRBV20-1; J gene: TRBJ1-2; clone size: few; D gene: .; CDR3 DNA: TGCAGTGCTAGGGTTATCCTGGACAGTTCTTTCTACACCTTC; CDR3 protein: CSARVILDSSFYTF
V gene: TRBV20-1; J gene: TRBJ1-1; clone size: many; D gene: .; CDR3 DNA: TGCAGTGCTAGAGATCTCGGGGAGTTTGAAGCTTTCTTT; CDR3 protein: CSARDLGEFEAFF
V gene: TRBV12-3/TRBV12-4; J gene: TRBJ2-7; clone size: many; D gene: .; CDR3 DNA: TGTGCCAGCAGTCGTGGCCTGCTAGGGTACTTC; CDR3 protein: CASSRGLLGYF
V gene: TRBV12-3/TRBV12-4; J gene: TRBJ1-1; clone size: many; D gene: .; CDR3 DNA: TGTGCCAGCAGTACCCAGGTCCACACTGAAGCTTTCTTT; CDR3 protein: CASSTQVHTEAFF
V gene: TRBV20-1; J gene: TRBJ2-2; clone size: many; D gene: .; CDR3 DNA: TGCAGTGCTATGGCAGCGAACACCGGGGAGCTGTTTTTT; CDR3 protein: CSAMAANTGELFF
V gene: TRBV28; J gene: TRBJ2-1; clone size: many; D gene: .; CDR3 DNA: TGTGCCAGCAGTCTTACGACAGGATGCTTTTCTGAGCAGTTCTTC; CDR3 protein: CASSLTTGCFSEQFF
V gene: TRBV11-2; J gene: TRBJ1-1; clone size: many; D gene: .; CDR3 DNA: TGTGCCAGCACTTTAGTCTGGTCGCCTACCAATTTGAACACTGAAGCTTTCTTT; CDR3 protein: CASTLVWSPTNLNTEAFF
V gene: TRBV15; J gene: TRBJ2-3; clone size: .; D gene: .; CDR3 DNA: TGTGCCACCAGCAGAGATCTAGGCACAGATACGCAGTATTTT; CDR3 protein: CATSRDLGTDTQYF
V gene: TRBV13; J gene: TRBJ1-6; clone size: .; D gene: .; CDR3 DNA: TGTGCCAGCAGGACTCGACAATTTTCACCCCTCCACTTT; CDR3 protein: CASRTRQFSPLHF
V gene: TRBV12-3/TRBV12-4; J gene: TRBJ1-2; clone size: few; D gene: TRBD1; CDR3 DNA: TGTGCCAGCAGTCCTTACTCACAGGGGACCGAATATGGCTACACCTTC; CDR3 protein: CASSPYSQGTEYGYTF
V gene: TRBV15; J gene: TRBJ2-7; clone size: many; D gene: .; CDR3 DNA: TGTGCCACCAGCATGGACAGCTCCTACGAGCAGTACTTC; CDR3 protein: CATSMDSSYEQYF
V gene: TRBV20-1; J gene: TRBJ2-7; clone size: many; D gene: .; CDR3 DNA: TGCAGTGCCCTTCCGGGACACTCTATCCCCTACGAGCAGTACTTC; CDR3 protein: CSALPGHSIPYEQYF
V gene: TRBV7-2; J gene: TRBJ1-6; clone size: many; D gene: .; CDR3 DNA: TGTGCCAGCAGCTTGGCAGGGGCTCATAATTCACCCCTCCACTTT; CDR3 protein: CASSLAGAHNSPLHF
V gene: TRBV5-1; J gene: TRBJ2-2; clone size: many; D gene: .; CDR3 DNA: TGCGCCAACTCCGGGACACCCCGAGAAACCGGGGAGCTGTTTTTT; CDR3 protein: CANSGTPRETGELFF
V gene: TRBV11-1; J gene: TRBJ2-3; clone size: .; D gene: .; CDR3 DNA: TGTGCCAGCAGCTTCCGCGGGACGGAGGTTTGGGGCCCAGATACGCAGTATTTT; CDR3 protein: CASSFRGTEVWGPDTQYF
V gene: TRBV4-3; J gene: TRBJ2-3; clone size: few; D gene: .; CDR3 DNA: TGCGCCAGCAGCCAAGGGTTATTAAGCACAGATACGCAGTATTTT; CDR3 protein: CASSQGLLSTDTQYF
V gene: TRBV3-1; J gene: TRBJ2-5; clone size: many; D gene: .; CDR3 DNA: TGTGCCAGCAGCCAAGATGTCAAAAGGGGTGCAGACCAAGAGACCCAGTACTTC; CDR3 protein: CASSQDVKRGADQETQYF